This entry features one T cell receptor beta chain sequence. This clonotype was counted ten times or more. This receptor's antigen is unknown. It has no much larger one-base neighbor in the sample; base qualities were not kept. Read against the paper, the sample's treatment or condition label means: allogeneic hematopoietic cell transplantation with graft depleted of TCRalphabeta T cells and CD19 B cells. Transplant recipients were children who received TCRalphabeta/CD19-depleted allogeneic hematopoietic cell grafts. The sample originates from a study of T-cell reconstitution after alpha-beta-depleted transplantation in children listed by TCRdb under 2016. Broadly, across the study: The study quantitatively tracked T-cell immune reconstitution after TCRalphabeta/CD19-depleted allogeneic hematopoietic cell transplantation in children using TCR repertoire profiling. Overall study results and their limits: Over subsequent months, a decline in hyperexpanded clone frequencies was noted, and after one year, T-cell counts and TCRbeta diversity were mostly ascribed to newly produced T cells. Apparently early alphabetaT-cell count recovery about two months after transplant reportedly relied on only several hundred rapidly expanded clones derived from non-depleted graft cells. In some patients, high TCRbeta diversity at day 60 was attributed to recipient T cells and intrathymic progenitors that had survived conditioning.

V sheds 8 bases and J sheds 7 bases, leaving 20 bases between their ends. The CDR3 measures 15 amino acids from cysteine to phenylalanine. Solely the CDR3 DNA is kept, with 45 bases framed from the first base. The germline V gene supplies CDR1 MDHEN and CDR2 SYDVKM. Libraries were made using PCR. The instrument given in TCRdb is Illumina HiSeq 2500. Molecular barcoding was employed in the preparation of TCR libraries, with unique molecular identifiers being used to normalize TCRbeta repertoire quantification. Clones were called with MiXCR by TCRdb after fastp trimmed the public reads at Q25, and only in-frame beta chains were retained. Rows matching on CDR3 protein sequence are summarized as one entry with the most common DNA and genes. In this sample the table shows about 180,000 distinct CDR3 sequences, approximately 10% of which occur a single time. The leading ten clones occupy approximately 13% of the sample.

The receptor's source is a boy younger than 10 with acute myeloid leukemia, due to receive a stem cell transplant. Here the sequenced sample was PBMCs, taken before TCRalphabeta/CD19-depleted stem cell transplant. The V and J segments used are TRBV28 and TRBJ2-2, with no reliable assignment of the D segment. The sequenced DNA: TGTGCCAGCGCCGCCCGGGCCAGTGGGATCGGGGAGCTGTTTTTT. This sequence encodes CASAARASGIGELFF.